This T cell receptor (beta chain) was sequenced for a study of CD8 T cells in Susac syndrome. About 0.45 to 1 ug RNA was reverse transcribed with random hexamers. Amplification of the TCR beta CDR3 was carried out by immunoSEQ multiplex PCR, which spanned a total of 54 Vbeta and 13 Jbeta segments. TCRdb reprocessed the immunoSEQ multiplex PCR reads via MiXCR and lists one record per CDR3 protein. This sample has some 260,000 distinct CDR3 sequences, with approximately 84% found just once. Germline CDR1 reads MNHEY; CDR2 reads SMNVEV (reference sequence). The CDR3 has 13 residues. V was trimmed by 3 bases and J by 6 bases, leaving 11 bases between them. TCR beta sequencing was performed on blood CD8+ and CD4+ T cells. Negative isolation was used for CD8+ and CD4+ T cells, and FACS enrichment was applied to TEMRA cells.

This receptor was obtained from a human donor with multiple sclerosis. Material for sequencing was CD8+ T cells from PBMCs. This chain uses TRBV27 with TRBJ1-1; D uncertain. The DNA for the CDR3 is TGTGCCAGCAGTTTTGGGGTAAGGTCTGAAGCTTTCTTT. Encoded protein: CASSFGVRSEAFF.